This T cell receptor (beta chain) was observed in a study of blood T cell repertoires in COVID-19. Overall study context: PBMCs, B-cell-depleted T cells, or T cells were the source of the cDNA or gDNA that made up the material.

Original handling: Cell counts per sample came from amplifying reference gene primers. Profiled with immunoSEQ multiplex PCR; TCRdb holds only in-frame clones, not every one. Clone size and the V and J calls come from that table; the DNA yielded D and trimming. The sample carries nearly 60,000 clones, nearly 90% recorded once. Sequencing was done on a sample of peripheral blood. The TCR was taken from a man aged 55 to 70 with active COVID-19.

CDR3 bases: TGTGCCAGCAGTGAAGGGACAGGGACCTGGTACGAGCAGTACTTC. Translated, it gives CASSEGTGTWYEQYF. The chain has TRBV6-1 and TRBJ2-7, with 8 bases matching TRBD1. With V trimmed by 1 base and J by 4 bases, 6 bases remained unmatched. The length of the CDR3 is 15 residues. Per the germline V gene, CDR1 is MNHNS and CDR2 is SASEGT.